Presented here are 29 T cell receptor beta chains from one specimen sequenced in a study of post-analysis software for immune sequencing data. Findings of the study overall: Five or six TRBV segments, TRBV5-6, TRBV5-1 and TRBV20-1 among them, were found more frequent in patients than controls.

TCR beta cDNA libraries included unique molecular identifiers. TCRdb recomputed calls from the PCR reads with MiXCR, one row per CDR3 protein. In the table there are approximately 630,000 distinct CDR3 sequences, approximately 59% of which are singletons. The antigens of these receptors remain unknown. Input material: blood. These receptors originate from a girl aged 2-10 years with multiple sclerosis.

The chain joins TRBV20-1 to TRBJ2-5; D gene unclear. The CDR3 consists of 14 residues. V lost 5 bases and J lost 1, with 14 bases in between. The germline gives CDR1 DFQATT, CDR2 SNEGSKA (reference sequence). CDR3 in DNA: TGCAGTGCTCCCTCCAGCAGACTCCAAGAGACCCAGTACTTC. Translation: CSAPSSRLQETQYF.

This clonotype was seen a few times. The chain combines TRBV4-1 with TRBJ2-1; 11 bases map to TRBD1. The length of the CDR3 is 13 residues. V shed 9 bases and J 6 bases; nucleotides not matched to a gene: 4. CDR1 is MGHRA, CDR2 YSYEKL, per germline. CDR3 protein: CASTGTGGNEQFF. The DNA for the CDR3 is TGCGCCAGTACCGGGACAGGGGGCAATGAGCAGTTCTTC.

The rearrangement links TRBV29-1 to TRBJ2-3; 9 bases match TRBD2. The V gene end was trimmed by 5 bases and the J gene end by 0 bases; junction bases not matched to a gene: 18. The CDR3 extends over 19 amino acids. CDR1 and CDR2 (germline): SQVTM, ANQGSEA. The CDR3 protein is CSVPNREETGTSSTDTQYF. CDR3 nucleotide sequence: TGCAGCGTTCCAAATAGAGAAGAGACCGGGACTAGCAGCACAGATACGCAGTATTTT.

The chain recombines TRBV12-3 or TRBV12-4 with TRBJ2-1; 9 bases fit TRBD2. The CDR3 contains 15 residues. With V trimmed by 6 bases and J by 4 bases, 7 bases remained unmatched. CDR3 residues: CASSHASGEYNEQFF. The CDR3 nucleotides are TGTGCCAGCAGCCACGCTAGCGGGGAATACAATGAGCAGTTCTTC.

This chain uses TRBV6-1 with TRBJ2-3; D unclear. CDR1 and CDR2 (germline): MNHNS, SASEGT. V was trimmed by 2 bases and J by 2 bases, leaving 11 bases between them. This CDR3 region has 15 residues. As DNA, the CDR3 is TGTGCCAGCAGTGAACACCGAGCCCTCACAGATACGCAGTATTTT. Translating it yields CASSEHRALTDTQYF.

V and J are TRBV7-2 and TRBJ2-3; TRBD2 matches 13 bases. This CDR3 is 19 amino acids long. V lost 5 bases and J lost 4; bases outside the gene matches: 15. Germline V lookup: CDR1 SGHTA, CDR2 FQGNSA. Here the CDR3 reads CASSPFPSWTSGGSDTQYF. DNA of the CDR3: TGTGCCAGCAGCCCTTTTCCTTCTTGGACTAGCGGGGGATCAGATACGCAGTATTTT. Variable domain in full (rest from reference TRBV7-2 and TRBJ2-3): GAGVSQSPSNKVTEKGKDVELRCDPISGHTALYWYRQSLGQGLEFLIYFQGNSAPDKSGLPSDRFSAERTGGSVSTLTIQRTQQEDSAVYLCASSPFPSWTSGGSDTQYFGPGTRLTVL.

The rearrangement joins TRBV20-1 to TRBJ2-5, with D possibly TRBD1 on 5 matching bases. This CDR3 spans 14 amino acids. The germline CDR1 and CDR2 sequences are DFQATT and SNEGSKA (reference sequence). V was shortened by 4 bases and J by 1 base, with 13 bases between the two germline ends. CDR3 DNA sequence: TGCAGTGCTATTTCTTCAGGGTTCCAAGAGACCCAGTACTTC. This encodes CSAISSGFQETQYF.

In its sample, this clonotype was seen a few times. This rearrangement joins TRBV29-1 to TRBJ2-1; TRBD2 is a possible D gene (5 bases). The CDR3 length is 16 residues. Looked up from germline, CDR1 is SQVTM and CDR2 is ANQGSEA. V was trimmed by 3 bases and J by 8 bases, leaving 23 bases between them. CDR3 amino acids: CSVDLLASGDDYEQFF. CDR3 in DNA: TGCAGCGTTGATTTGTTGGCGTCCGGGGATGACTATGAGCAGTTCTTC.

Notes on this clonotype: An end of the junction does not agree with germline; a read error may underlie this. The chain's CDR3 is CASSPTGERFF. In DNA, the CDR3 is TGTGCCAGCAGTCCCACCGGGGAGCGGTTTTTT. The rearrangement uses TRBV12-3 or TRBV12-4 and TRBJ2-2; a weak D match, TRBD2 (5 bases). This CDR3 spans 11 amino acids.

A few counts support this clonotype. This sequence joins TRBV6-5 and TRBJ2-5, with 13 bases that match TRBD2. The CDR3 contains 17 residues. CDR1 and CDR2 (germline): MNHEY, SVGAGI. The V segment lost 2 bases and the J segment 6 bases; nucleotides outside the gene matches: 9. The CDR3 region is CASSYEGTSGNLQTQYF. CDR3 sequence (DNA): TGTGCCAGCAGTTACGAAGGGACTAGCGGGAATTTGCAGACCCAGTACTTC.

This chain joins TRBV9 and TRBJ1-2; 8 nucleotides match TRBD1. J was trimmed by 6 bases and V by 3 bases; bases with no gene match: 16. The CDR3 covers 17 residues. Looked up from germline, CDR1 is SGDLS and CDR2 is YYNGEE. CDR3 DNA: TGTGCCAGCAGCGAAACAGGGGGGACGACTGTCCTCGATGGCTACACCTTC. It yields the protein CASSETGGTTVLDGYTF.

The chain carries TRBV15 and TRBJ2-5; either TRBD1 or TRBD2 may fit D (5 bases each). This CDR3 region has 13 residues. CDR1 is LNHNV, CDR2 YYDKDF, per germline (reference sequence). Trimming cost V 9 bases and J 5 bases, with 16 bases left between them. CDR3: CATQRDRRETQYF. The CDR3 nucleotides read TGTGCCACTCAACGGGACCGCCGTGAGACCCAGTACTTC. The variable domain in full, completed from reference TRBV15 and TRBJ2-5, reads DAMVIQNPRYQVTQFGKPVTLSCSQTLNHNVMYWYQQKSSQAPKLLFHYYDKDFNNEADTPDNFQSRRPNTSFCFLDIRSPGLGDTAMYLCATQRDRRETQYFGPGTRLLVL.

A few counts support this clonotype. V and J are TRBV18 and TRBJ2-3; possibly TRBD1 for D (6 bases). With 2 bases removed from V and 4 bases from J, the gap between germline ends came to 13 bases. CDR1 is KGHSH, CDR2 LQKENI, per germline. The CDR3 spans 15 residues. CDR3 region: CASSPIQGAADTQYF. The CDR3 bases are TGTGCCAGCTCACCAATACAGGGAGCGGCAGATACGCAGTATTTT. Together with reference TRBV18 and TRBJ2-3, the CDR3 gives the full variable domain: NAGVMQNPRHLVRRRGQEARLRCSPMKGHSHVYWYRQLPEEGLKFMVYLQKENIIDESGMPKERFSAEFPKEGPSILRIQQVVRGDSAAYFCASSPIQGAADTQYFGPGTRLTVL.

This rearrangement joins TRBV27 to TRBJ2-7; TRBD2 matches at 7 bases. With 4 bases clipped from V and 1 base from J, the junction kept 10 bases outside the gene matches. Germline V gene lookup returns CDR1 MNHEY and CDR2 SMNVEV (reference sequence). CDR3 length equals 16 residues. The CDR3 reads CASSSRGREPSYEQYF. CDR3 DNA sequence: TGTGCCAGCAGTTCCCGTGGGAGGGAACCTTCCTACGAGCAGTACTTC.

A few counts support this clonotype. The gene calls are TRBV7-2 and TRBJ2-1; 12 nucleotides agree with TRBD2. The CDR3 is made up of 18 amino acids. V shed 5 bases, J shed 3 bases, and the junction held 11 bases outside the gene matches. Germline assignment: CDR1 SGHTA and CDR2 FQGNSA. CDR3 sequence (DNA): TGTGCCAGCAGCGCTACTAGCGGGGGGAGTGTAAGCTACAATGAGCAGTTCTTC. Amino acids: CASSATSGGSVSYNEQFF.

The chain is built from TRBV24-1 and TRBJ2-3, with D possibly TRBD2 on 7 matching bases. The ends were cut back, 2 bases at V and 4 bases at J, with 18 bases in the middle. The CDR3 contains 17 residues. The V gene's germline CDR1 is KGHDR and CDR2 SFDVKD. This CDR3 is CATSDSGRGQGPDTQYF. The CDR3 bases are TGTGCCACCAGTGATTCAGGGCGGGGGCAGGGCCCAGATACGCAGTATTTT.

The chain combines TRBV5-1 with TRBJ2-1; 13 bases agree with TRBD2. The CDR3 contains 16 residues. CDR1 is SGHRS and CDR2 is YFSETQ in the germline V gene. V was clipped by 2 bases and J by 4 bases; unmatched bases: 3. The CDR3 region is CASSFLGLAGYNEQFF. The CDR3 DNA reads as TGCGCCAGCAGCTTCTTGGGACTAGCGGGATACAATGAGCAGTTCTTC. Full variable domain (missing parts from reference TRBV5-1 and TRBJ2-1): KAGVTQTPRYLIKTRGQQVTLSCSPISGHRSVSWYQQTPGQGLQFLFEYFSETQRNKGNFPGRFSGRQFSNSRSEMNVSTLELGDSALYLCASSFLGLAGYNEQFFGPGTRLTVL.

The sample holds a few counts of this clonotype. The chain links TRBV6-2 or TRBV6-3 to TRBJ2-5; 7 positions agree with TRBD2. V dropped 5 bases and J dropped 5; count of bases not matched to a gene: 5. The CDR3 is 13 residues long. Germline V lookup: CDR1 MNHEY, CDR2 SVGEGT. The CDR3 region is CASSSGAWETQYF. The DNA of the CDR3 is TGTGCCAGCAGTAGCGGGGCTTGGGAGACCCAGTACTTC.

This clonotype turned up a few times. A single base separates this from a much larger clone, so it may be a read error. The chain recombines TRBV12-3 or TRBV12-4 with TRBJ2-1; no firm D call. The CDR3 has 11 amino acids. The V end was cut by 6 bases, the J end by 5 bases, with 5 bases between. CDR3 bases: TGTGCCAGCAGCATAGACAATGAGCAGTTCTTC. It codes for CASSIDNEQFF.

There are many counts of this clonotype. The chain has TRBV29-1 and TRBJ1-4; unclear D gene. The CDR3 runs 12 residues. Germline CDR1 SQVTM, CDR2 ANQGSEA. V was pared by 8 bases and J by 4 bases, with 11 bases between. In DNA, the CDR3 is TGCAGCTCACAGACTGATAATGAAAAACTGTTTTTT. Translating gives CSSQTDNEKLFF.

The chain is built from TRBV5-1 and TRBJ1-2; D is perhaps TRBD1 (5 bases). CDR1 SGHRS and CDR2 YFSETQ come from the germline V gene. This CDR3 is 13 amino acids long. Trimming removed 4 bases at V and 4 bases at J, with 11 bases between. CDR3 coding DNA: TGCGCCAGCAGCGCGGCGGGGGGCTATGGCTACACCTTC. This codes for CASSAAGGYGYTF.

This sequence joins TRBV12-3 or TRBV12-4 and TRBJ1-2, with a weak D call TRBD1 (5 bases). The CDR3 length is 14 residues. V dropped 0 bases and J dropped 7 bases, with 12 bases sitting between them. CDR3 DNA sequence: TGTGCCAGCAGTTTAGCCCAGGGCCGGCGTGGCTACACCTTC. This encodes CASSLAQGRRGYTF.

Written as DNA, the CDR3 is TGCAGCGTTGAAGACGGACTAGCCGCCCAAGAGACCCAGTACTTC. As protein: CSVEDGLAAQETQYF. V usage is TRBV29-1 and J usage is TRBJ2-5, with 8 bases fitting TRBD2. V lost 0 bases to trimming and J lost 1 base; unmatched junction nucleotides: 4. The CDR3 runs to 15 residues. Germline assignment: CDR1 SQVTM and CDR2 ANQGSEA.

The table lists this clonotype with a few counts. The rearrangement links TRBV7-2 to TRBJ2-1, with D hard to call. The CDR3 loop spans 12 amino acids. Trimming stripped 4 bases from V and 7 bases from J, with 8 bases between. The germline V gene encodes CDR1 SGHTA and CDR2 FQGNSA. CDR3 amino acids: CASSSYGNEQFF. DNA of the CDR3: TGTGCCAGCAGCTCCTATGGGAATGAGCAGTTCTTC.

The chain recombines TRBV12-3 or TRBV12-4 with TRBJ2-3; 7 bases fit TRBD2. The V and J ends lost 2 bases and 6 bases, in that order; junction bases with no gene match: 8. The CDR3 covers 15 residues. The CDR3 region has the DNA TGTGCCAGCAGTTTATCTCGACTAGCAGGGGATACGCAGTATTTT. As protein: CASSLSRLAGDTQYF.

This chain connects TRBV5-5 to TRBJ2-4, with D tentatively TRBD2 (5 bases). Trimming cost V 4 bases and J 7 bases, with 18 bases left between them. The germline gives CDR1 SGHKS, CDR2 YYEKEE (reference sequence). The CDR3 consists of 15 residues. CDR3 amino acids: CASSVGITMNNIQYF. The CDR3 coding sequence is TGTGCCAGCAGCGTCGGGATAACCATGAACAACATTCAGTACTTC.

This clonotype appeared a few times. This rearrangement joins TRBV20-1 to TRBJ2-1; D uncertain. CDR1 is DFQATT and CDR2 is SNEGSKA in the germline V gene (reference sequence). Between the trimmed V and J ends, which lost 5 bases and 4 bases, there was a span of 9 bases. This CDR3 is 12 amino acids long. For the CDR3, the DNA is TGCAGTGCTCCCCAAGATTACAATGAGCAGTTCTTC. Its translation is CSAPQDYNEQFF.

The V and J genes are TRBV20-1 and TRBJ2-5; TRBD2 might be the D (6 bases). This CDR3 is 12 amino acids long. Germline assignment: CDR1 DFQATT and CDR2 SNEGSKA (reference sequence). Trimming left V 3 bases short and J 4 bases short, with 9 bases between. In DNA form, the CDR3 reads TGCAGTGCTAGGGCGGGACCAGAGACCCAGTACTTC. It is translated as CSARAGPETQYF.

With regard to this clonotype: The junction departs from germline at one end; a sequencing error may be responsible. The V call is TRBV10-2, the J call TRBJ2-2; a possible D gene is TRBD2 (5 bases). The germline gives CDR1 WSHSY, CDR2 SAAADI. This CDR3 has 15 residues. In nucleotides, the CDR3 is TGCGCCAGCAGGGATGGGTTCGCGAACACCGGGGAGCTGTTGTTT. Its protein product is CASRDGFANTGELLF.